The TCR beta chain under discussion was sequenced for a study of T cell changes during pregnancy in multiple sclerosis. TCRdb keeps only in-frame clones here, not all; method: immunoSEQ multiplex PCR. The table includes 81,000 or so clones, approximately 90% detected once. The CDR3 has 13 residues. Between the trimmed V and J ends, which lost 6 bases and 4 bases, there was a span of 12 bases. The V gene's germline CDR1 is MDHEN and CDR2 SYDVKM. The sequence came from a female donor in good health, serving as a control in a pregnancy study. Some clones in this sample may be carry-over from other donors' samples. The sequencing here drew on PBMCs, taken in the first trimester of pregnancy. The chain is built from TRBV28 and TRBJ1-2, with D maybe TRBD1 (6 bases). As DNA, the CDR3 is TGTGCCAGCAGCCCAGGACAGCCCTATGGCTACACCTTC. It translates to CASSPGQPYGYTF.